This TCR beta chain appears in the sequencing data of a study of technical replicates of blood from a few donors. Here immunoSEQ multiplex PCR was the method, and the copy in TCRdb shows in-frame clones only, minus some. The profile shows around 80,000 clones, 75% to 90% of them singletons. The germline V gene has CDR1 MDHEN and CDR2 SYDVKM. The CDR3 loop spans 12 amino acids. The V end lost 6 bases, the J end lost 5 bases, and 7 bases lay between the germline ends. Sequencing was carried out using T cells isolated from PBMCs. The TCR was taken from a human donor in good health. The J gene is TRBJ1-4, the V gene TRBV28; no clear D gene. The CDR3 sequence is CASSRVNEKLFF. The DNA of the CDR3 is TGTGCCAGCAGCCGCGTGAATGAAAAACTGTTTTTT.